These 10 T cell receptor beta chains were all obtained from the same sample, sequenced in a study of T cell repertoires in cytomegalovirus infection. MiXCR, run by TCRdb on the reads, gives a single entry per CDR3 protein. In the table there are approximately 180,000 distinct CDR3 sequences, roughly a fifth of which are singletons. The sequenced material came from PBMCs. Receptors originate from a human donor in good health (CMV status not recorded). Some clones in this sample may be carry-over from other donors' samples.

This clonotype was seen at least ten times. The V and J genes are TRBV7-2 and TRBJ2-7; D call uncertain. Germline-derived CDR1 and CDR2 are SGHTA and FQGNSA. The length of the CDR3 is 14 residues. Trimming removed 0 bases from V and 4 bases from J, with 10 bases in between. CDR3 DNA sequence: TGTGCCAGCAGCTTAGCGATCCCCCCTTACGAGCAGTACTTC. Translation gives CASSLAIPPYEQYF.

This clonotype showed up many times. CDR3 protein: CASSLRLAGGPYNEQFF. The CDR3 nucleotides read TGTGCCAGCAGCCTTCGACTAGCGGGGGGCCCTTACAATGAGCAGTTCTTC. The V and J genes are TRBV7-2 and TRBJ2-1, with 13 bases that match TRBD2. CDR3 size: 17 residues. The V and J ends lost 5 bases and 4 bases, in that order; junction bases with no gene match: 8. CDR1 and CDR2 (germline): SGHTA, FQGNSA. Full variable domain (rest looked up from reference TRBV7-2 and TRBJ2-1): GAGVSQSPSNKVTEKGKDVELRCDPISGHTALYWYRQSLGQGLEFLIYFQGNSAPDKSGLPSDRFSAERTGGSVSTLTIQRTQQEDSAVYLCASSLRLAGGPYNEQFFGPGTRLTVL.

This clonotype was recorded a few times. V is TRBV2 and J is TRBJ2-2; D is undetermined. The CDR3 runs to 13 residues. V dropped 6 bases and J dropped 2 bases, with 7 bases sitting between them. Germline values: CDR1 SNHLY, CDR2 FYNNEI. Here the CDR3 reads CASSGDNTGELFF. The CDR3 DNA is TGTGCCAGCAGCGGCGATAACACCGGGGAGCTGTTTTTT. Based on the CDR3 plus reference TRBV2 and TRBJ2-2, the full variable domain is EPEVTQTPSHQVTQMGQEVILRCVPISNHLYFYWYRQILGQKVEFLVSFYNNEISEKSEIFDDQFSVERPDGSNFTLKIRSTKLEDSAMYFCASSGDNTGELFFGEGSRLTVL.

This clonotype has a count of ten or more. This chain joins TRBV5-1 and TRBJ2-1; 10 positions agree with TRBD1. J gave up 5 bases and V 0 bases, and 2 bases lay outside the gene matches. This CDR3 is built from 15 residues. Germline CDR1 reads SGHRS; CDR2 reads YFSETQ. DNA of the CDR3: TGCGCCAGCAGCTTGGCCGGGACAGGGGACAATGAGCAGTTCTTC. Translating gives CASSLAGTGDNEQFF.

This clonotype was found many times. This chain joins TRBV7-2 and TRBJ2-1; D is perhaps TRBD2 (6 bases). The CDR3 runs to 16 residues. Germline CDR1 and CDR2: SGHTA and FQGNSA. Trimming took off 5 bases at V and 2 bases at J, with 16 bases between the two ends. DNA for the CDR3: TGTGCCAGCAGCCCGGCTCCTCGGGGGACCTACAATGAGCAGTTCTTC. Protein: CASSPAPRGTYNEQFF.

This clonotype was observed many times. The chain has TRBV6-1 and TRBJ2-5, with 8 positions matching TRBD2. The germline V gene encodes CDR1 MNHNS and CDR2 SASEGT. CDR3 length: 15 residues. J lost 4 bases, V lost 4 bases, and 8 bases had no gene match. The CDR3 DNA follows: TGTGCCAGCAGTGGCTTAGCGGGAAAAAGAGAGACCCAGTACTTC. Amino acid sequence: CASSGLAGKRETQYF.

The V gene is TRBV11-2, the J gene TRBJ2-5, with D possibly being TRBD2 (5 bases). This CDR3 contains 13 residues. V shed 1 base and J shed 5 bases, with 8 bases lying between them. Germline assignment: CDR1 SGHAT and CDR2 FQNNGV. In nucleotides, the CDR3 is TGTGCCAGCAGCTTAGGAGGGTATGAGACCCAGTACTTC. Protein sequence: CASSLGGYETQYF.

This clonotype has only a few counts. The chain is built from TRBV28 and TRBJ2-5, with TRBD1 as a possible D gene (6 bases). V shed 10 bases and J shed 4 bases, with 7 bases lying between them. The CDR3 is 10 amino acids. Germline V gives CDR1 MDHEN, CDR2 SYDVKM. The CDR3: CATRGETQYF. CDR3 DNA sequence: TGTGCCACCAGGGGAGAGACCCAGTACTTC.

This clonotype was seen repeatedly, ten times or more. The chain has TRBV11-3 and TRBJ2-1; weak D call: TRBD2 (6 bases). CDR3 length: 15 residues. In germline, CDR1 is SGHNT, CDR2 YENEEA. V dropped 0 bases and J dropped 4 bases, with 10 bases sitting between them. CDR3 loop: CASSLELATYNEQFF. The CDR3, as DNA: TGTGCCAGCAGCTTAGAACTAGCTACGTACAATGAGCAGTTCTTC. The full variable domain, with the rest looked up from reference TRBV11-3 and TRBJ2-1, is EAGVVQSPRYKIIEKKQPVAFWCNPISGHNTLYWYLQNLGQGPELLIRYENEEAVDDSQLPKDRFSAERLKGVDSTLKIQPAELGDSAVYLCASSLELATYNEQFFGPGTRLTVL.

About this clonotype: An end of the junction differs from the germline gene, which may be a read error. The chain uses TRBV7-8 and TRBJ2-7; possibly TRBD1 or TRBD2 for D (5 bases each). CDR1 is SGHVS, CDR2 FQNEAQ, per germline. The CDR3 totals 13 residues. The CDR3 loop is CASSRDGNYEQDF. In DNA form, the CDR3 reads TGTGCCAGCAGCAGGGACGGGAACTACGAGCAGGACTTC.